This T cell receptor beta chain is from a study of T-cell reconstitution after alpha-beta-depleted transplantation in children. Unique molecular identifiers featured in how the TCRbeta library was prepared. TCRdb redid the calling of the PCR reads with MiXCR, one entry per CDR3 protein. The data contain about 360,000 distinct CDR3 sequences, roughly 13% of them singletons. Germline CDR1 and CDR2: MGHDK and SYGVNS. Losses at the gene ends were 1 base for V and 5 bases for J; bases not matched to a gene: 3. The CDR3 is made up of 15 amino acids. This clonotype occurred many times. V and J are TRBV25-1 and TRBJ2-7; TRBD1 aligns across 12 bases. The receptor was derived from a human donor who donated a stem cell graft to a child with Fanconi anemia. The specimen comprised PBMCs, sampled from the stem cell graft. This chain's CDR3 is CASSESGQGAHEQYF. Written as DNA, the CDR3 is TGTGCCAGCAGTGAATCGGGACAGGGGGCCCACGAGCAGTACTTC.